Shown below are 15 T cell receptor beta chains from a single sample sequenced in a study of persistence of HIV-infected CD4 T cells. Sequencing used immunoSEQ version 4 in survey mode. Generated by immunoSEQ multiplex PCR, the TCRdb table keeps only in-frame clones and is missing some. This table has 35,000 to 45,000 clones, about 87% appearing once. Cells were stimulated nonspecifically with anti-CD3/anti-CD28 magnetic beads. Sorting selected CD4+ T cells upregulating both CD40 ligand and CD69. For these receptors, no antigen is known. The sample consisted of CD4+ T cells sorted from PBMCs after roughly 18-hour stimulation, taken from a patient who received antiretroviral therapy. These receptors all come from an adult man with HIV who was CMV-seropositive.

As DNA, the CDR3 is TGTGCCAGCAGTGAAGCGGCCTCATATGGCTACACCTTC. It translates to CASSEAASYGYTF. The J gene is TRBJ1-2, the V gene TRBV2; no clear D. This CDR3 is 13 amino acids long. CDR1 is SNHLY, CDR2 FYNNEI, per germline. Trimming removed 0 bases at V and 5 bases at J, with 7 bases between.

This clone was found once. The CDR3 here is CASSNRLAGVDTQYF. The DNA of the CDR3 is TGTGCCAGCAGTAACAGACTAGCGGGAGTAGATACGCAGTATTTT. This chain uses TRBV2 with TRBJ2-3; 12 bases align to TRBD2. The CDR3 is made up of 15 amino acids. CDR1 SNHLY and CDR2 FYNNEI come from the germline V gene. The V gene end was trimmed by 5 bases and the J gene end by 5 bases; junction bases not matched to a gene: 5.

The genes are TRBV19 and TRBJ2-7; 7 bases are a match to TRBD1. CDR1 and CDR2 (germline): LNHDA, SQIVND (reference sequence). The junction had 8 bases not matched to a gene; V was cut back by 9 bases and J by 0 bases. The CDR3 runs to 14 residues. Here the CDR3 DNA reads TGTGCCAGCCAGGACCGACAGGGCTCCTACGAGCAGTACTTC. This translates into CASQDRQGSYEQYF.

The rearrangement joins TRBV19 to TRBJ1-1; TRBD1 matches at 11 bases. Trimming took 6 bases from V and 6 from J; bases not matched to a gene: 3. Germline CDR1 and CDR2: LNHDA and SQIVND (reference sequence). This CDR3 region has 13 residues. The CDR3 loop reads CASSPGQGAEAFF. CDR3 bases: TGTGCCAGTAGCCCGGGACAGGGGGCTGAAGCTTTCTTT.

This rearrangement joins TRBV6-2 or TRBV6-3 to TRBJ1-3; D might be TRBD1 (5 bases). The V gene lost 0 bases and the J gene lost 4 bases, with 10 bases spanning the gap. This CDR3 is built from 15 residues. Germline V CDR1 and CDR2: MNHEY, SVGEGT. CDR3 amino acids: CASSYSAGTGNTIYF. DNA of the CDR3: TGTGCCAGCAGTTACTCAGCAGGGACCGGAAACACCATATATTTT.

The J gene is TRBJ1-6, the V gene TRBV6-5; the D gene is possibly TRBD1 (5 bases). This CDR3 is 11 amino acids long. Trimming cost V 7 bases and J 16 bases, with 14 bases left between them. CDR1 and CDR2 (germline): MNHEY, SVGAGI. The CDR3 nucleotides are TGTGCCAGCACAGGCGGGGGATCTCTCCACTTT. Protein sequence: CASTGGGSLHF.

J is TRBJ2-5 and V is TRBV29-1; 12 bases are a match to TRBD2. Germline values: CDR1 SQVTM, CDR2 ANQGSEA. The CDR3 has 18 amino acids. Trimming took 6 bases from V and 5 from J; bases not matched to a gene: 19. The CDR3 spells CSVALATPTSGGRETQYF. The CDR3 DNA is TGCAGCGTGGCGCTCGCAACGCCGACTAGCGGGGGCAGGGAGACCCAGTACTTC.

The V and J genes are TRBV6-2 or TRBV6-3 and TRBJ2-7; unclear D gene. V shed 0 bases and J shed 7 bases, with 10 bases lying between them. The CDR3 spans 13 residues. Germline assignment: CDR1 MNHEY and CDR2 SVGEGT. The CDR3 region has the DNA TGTGCCAGCAGTTACTCCCGATACCGGGAGCAGTACTTC. Translated: CASSYSRYREQYF.

J is TRBJ2-3 and V is TRBV18; tentatively, D is TRBD2 (6 bases). The CDR3 has 16 residues. Germline V CDR1 and CDR2: KGHSH, LQKENI. V was pared by 3 bases and J by 0 bases, with 13 bases between. The CDR3, as DNA: TGTGCCAGCTCACCGTTGAAGGGGACTAGCACAGATACGCAGTATTTT. It codes for CASSPLKGTSTDTQYF.

This clone was observed a handful of times. The gene calls are TRBV11-3 and TRBJ2-2, with D possibly being TRBD2 (5 bases). Germline CDR1 reads SGHNT; CDR2 reads YENEEA. The V end lost 3 bases, the J end lost 3 bases, and 14 bases lay between the germline ends. The CDR3 is 16 residues long. The CDR3 bases are TGTGCCAGCAGCTTCTCGACTACCTTGGACACCGGGGAGCTGTTTTTT. Protein: CASSFSTTLDTGELFF.

The V gene is TRBV5-1, the J gene TRBJ1-1; D not certain. With 1 base removed from V and 2 bases from J, the gap between germline ends came to 9 bases. The CDR3 runs 14 residues. CDR1 and CDR2 from the germline V gene are SGHRS and YFSETQ. The CDR3 reads CASSLIQTNTEAFF. The CDR3, as DNA: TGCGCCAGCAGCTTGATCCAGACTAACACTGAAGCTTTCTTT.

The chain is built from TRBV19 and TRBJ1-5; D is perhaps TRBD1 (6 bases). Germline loops: CDR1 LNHDA, CDR2 SQIVND (reference sequence). The CDR3 consists of 17 residues. Between the trimmed V and J ends, which lost 3 bases and 1 base, there was a span of 16 bases. CDR3 loop: CASSITGPFRSNQPQHF. In nucleotides, the CDR3 is TGTGCCAGTAGTATTACAGGGCCCTTTAGGAGCAATCAGCCCCAGCATTTT.

The chain recombines TRBV7-2 with TRBJ1-2; D is possibly TRBD1 (6 bases). Germline V gene lookup returns CDR1 SGHTA and CDR2 FQGNSA. The V and J ends lost 5 bases and 4 bases respectively, with 17 bases between them. The CDR3 is 15 residues long. In DNA form, the CDR3 reads TGTGCCAGCAGCCCGGACAGTATGGGGACCTATGGCTACACCTTC. Protein product: CASSPDSMGTYGYTF.

The rearrangement links TRBV28 to TRBJ2-1, with TRBD2 as a possible D gene (5 bases). CDR1 and CDR2 from the germline V gene are MDHEN and SYDVKM. Trimming cost V 7 bases and J 0 bases, with 10 bases left between them. This CDR3 comprises 14 residues. The CDR3 spells CASIRENSYNEQFF. The DNA of the CDR3 is TGTGCCAGCATACGGGAAAACTCCTACAATGAGCAGTTCTTC.

This rearrangement joins TRBV30 to TRBJ1-4; no definite D call. The CDR3 covers 14 residues. Trimming left V 0 bases short and J 4 bases short, with 9 bases between. Germline CDR1 GTSNPN, CDR2 SVGIG (reference sequence). CDR3 in amino acids: CAWSVGGRNEKLFF. Here the CDR3 DNA reads TGTGCCTGGAGTGTGGGTGGACGTAATGAAAAACTGTTTTTT.